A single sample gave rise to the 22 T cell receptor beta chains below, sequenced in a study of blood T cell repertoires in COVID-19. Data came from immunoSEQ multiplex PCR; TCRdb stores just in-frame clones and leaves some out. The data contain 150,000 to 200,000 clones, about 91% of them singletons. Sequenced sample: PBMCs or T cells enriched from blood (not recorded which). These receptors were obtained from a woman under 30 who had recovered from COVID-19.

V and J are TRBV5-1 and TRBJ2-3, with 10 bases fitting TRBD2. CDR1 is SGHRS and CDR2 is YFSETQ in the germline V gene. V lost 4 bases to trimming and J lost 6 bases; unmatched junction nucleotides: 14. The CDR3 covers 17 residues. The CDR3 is CASSARLGTSVGDTQYF. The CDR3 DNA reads TGCGCCAGCAGCGCACGGCTGGGGACTAGCGTCGGCGATACGCAGTATTTT. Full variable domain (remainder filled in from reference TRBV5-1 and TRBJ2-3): KAGVTQTPRYLIKTRGQQVTLSCSPISGHRSVSWYQQTPGQGLQFLFEYFSETQRNKGNFPGRFSGRQFSNSRSEMNVSTLELGDSALYLCASSARLGTSVGDTQYFGPGTRLTVL.

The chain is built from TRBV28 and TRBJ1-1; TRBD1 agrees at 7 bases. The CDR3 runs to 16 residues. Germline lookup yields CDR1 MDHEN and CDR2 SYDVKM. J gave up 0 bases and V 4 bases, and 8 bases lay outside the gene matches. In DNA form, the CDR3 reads TGTGCCAGCAGTTCACCATCGGGACAGCTGAACACTGAAGCTTTCTTT. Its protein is CASSSPSGQLNTEAFF.

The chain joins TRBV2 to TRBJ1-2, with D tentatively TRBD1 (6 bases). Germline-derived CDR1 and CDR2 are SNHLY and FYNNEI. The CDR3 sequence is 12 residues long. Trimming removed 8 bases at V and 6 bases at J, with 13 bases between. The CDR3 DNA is TGTGCCAGCGGGGGCTCCATCAATGGCTACACCTTC. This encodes CASGGSINGYTF. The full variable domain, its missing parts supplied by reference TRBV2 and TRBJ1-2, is EPEVTQTPSHQVTQMGQEVILRCVPISNHLYFYWYRQILGQKVEFLVSFYNNEISEKSEIFDDQFSVERPDGSNFTLKIRSTKLEDSAMYFCASGGSINGYTFGSGTRLTVV.

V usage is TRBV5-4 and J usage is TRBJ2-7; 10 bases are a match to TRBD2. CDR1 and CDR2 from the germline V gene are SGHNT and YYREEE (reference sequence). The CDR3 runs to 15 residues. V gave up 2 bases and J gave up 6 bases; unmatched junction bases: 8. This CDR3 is CASSLLGLAGVEQYF. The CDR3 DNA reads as TGTGCCAGCAGCTTACTCGGCCTAGCGGGGGTCGAGCAGTACTTC.

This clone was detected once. This CDR3 reads CASSPRFSDSYNEQFF. In DNA, the CDR3 is TGCGCCAGCAGCCCGCGCTTTTCCGACTCCTACAATGAGCAGTTCTTC. This chain connects TRBV4-1 to TRBJ2-1; no reliable D call. CDR3 length: 16 residues. Germline CDR1 is MGHRA and CDR2 is YSYEKL. Trimming shortened V by 4 bases and J by 0 bases, and 13 bases separated the two germline ends.

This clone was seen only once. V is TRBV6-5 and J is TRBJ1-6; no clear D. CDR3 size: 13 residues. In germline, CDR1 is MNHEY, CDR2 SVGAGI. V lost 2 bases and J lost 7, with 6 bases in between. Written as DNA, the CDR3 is TGTGCCAGCAGTTACGCGGGAAATTCACCCCTCCACTTT. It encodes CASSYAGNSPLHF.

DNA for the CDR3: TGTGCCAGCAGTGTTAATTTGCGGCTGGGTCCCTCGCACGGTCTGGGGCCTCAGCCCCAGCATTTT. Translating it yields CASSVNLRLGPSHGLGPQPQHF. V usage is TRBV2 and J usage is TRBJ1-5; TRBD1 might be the D (5 bases). The CDR3 spans 22 residues. Trimming shortened V by 4 bases and J by 6 bases, and 37 bases separated the two germline ends. The germline CDR1 and CDR2 sequences are SNHLY and FYNNEI.

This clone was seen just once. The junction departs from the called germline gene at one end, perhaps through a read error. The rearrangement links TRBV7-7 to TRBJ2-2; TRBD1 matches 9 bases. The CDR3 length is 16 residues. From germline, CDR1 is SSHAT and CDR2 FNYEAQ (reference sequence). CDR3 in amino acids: CASSPRQGVNTGELFF. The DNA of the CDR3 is TGTGCTAGCAGCCCCCGACAGGGGGTGAACACCGGGGAGCTGTTTTTT.

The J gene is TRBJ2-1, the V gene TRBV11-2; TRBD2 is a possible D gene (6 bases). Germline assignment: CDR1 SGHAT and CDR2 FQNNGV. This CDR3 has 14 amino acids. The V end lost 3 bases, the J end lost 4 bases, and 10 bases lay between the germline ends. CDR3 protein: CASSFRGRYNEQFF. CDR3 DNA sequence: TGTGCCAGCAGCTTTCGAGGGAGGTACAATGAGCAGTTCTTC.

CDR3 in amino acids: CASSDEGQGEAFF. CDR3 DNA sequence: TGTGCCAGCAGTGATGAGGGACAGGGTGAAGCTTTCTTT. The chain recombines TRBV6-4 with TRBJ1-1; 9 bases map to TRBD1. This CDR3 spans 13 amino acids. Germline V lookup: CDR1 MRHNA, CDR2 SNTAGT. The V gene end was trimmed by 3 bases and the J gene end by 7 bases; junction bases not matched to a gene: 3.

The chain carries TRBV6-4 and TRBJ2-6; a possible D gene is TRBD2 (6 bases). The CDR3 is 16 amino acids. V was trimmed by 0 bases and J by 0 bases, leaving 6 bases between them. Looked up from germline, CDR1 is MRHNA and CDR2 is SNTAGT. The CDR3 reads CASSDSGSSGANVLTF. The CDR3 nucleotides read TGTGCCAGCAGTGACTCCGGGAGCTCTGGGGCCAACGTCCTGACTTTC.

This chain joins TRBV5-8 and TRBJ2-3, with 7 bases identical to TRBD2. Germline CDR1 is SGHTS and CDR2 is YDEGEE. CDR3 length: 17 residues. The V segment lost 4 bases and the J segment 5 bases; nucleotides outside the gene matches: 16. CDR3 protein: CASSPALVLGRGDTQYF. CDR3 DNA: TGTGCCAGCAGCCCCGCTCTGGTTCTTGGGAGGGGAGATACGCAGTATTTT.

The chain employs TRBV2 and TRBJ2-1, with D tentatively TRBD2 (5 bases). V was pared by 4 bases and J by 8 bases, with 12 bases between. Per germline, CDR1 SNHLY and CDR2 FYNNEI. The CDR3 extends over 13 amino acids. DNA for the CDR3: TGTGCCAGCAGTGGAGGTAGGAGGCATGAGCAGTTCTTC. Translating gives CASSGGRRHEQFF. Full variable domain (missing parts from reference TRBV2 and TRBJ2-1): EPEVTQTPSHQVTQMGQEVILRCVPISNHLYFYWYRQILGQKVEFLVSFYNNEISEKSEIFDDQFSVERPDGSNFTLKIRSTKLEDSAMYFCASSGGRRHEQFFGPGTRLTVL.

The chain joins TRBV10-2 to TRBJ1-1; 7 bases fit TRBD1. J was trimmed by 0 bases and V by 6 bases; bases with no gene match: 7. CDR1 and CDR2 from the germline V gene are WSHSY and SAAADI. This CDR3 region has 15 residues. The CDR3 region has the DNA TGCGCCAGCAGCGCCCCGGGACAGTTGAACACTGAAGCTTTCTTT. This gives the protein CASSAPGQLNTEAFF.

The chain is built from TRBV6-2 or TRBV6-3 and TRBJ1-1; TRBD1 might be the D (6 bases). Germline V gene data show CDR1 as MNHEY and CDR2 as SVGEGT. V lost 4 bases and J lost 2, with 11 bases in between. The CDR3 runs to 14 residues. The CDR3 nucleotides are TGTGCCAGCAGTTTTACAGGGAGAAACACTGAAGCTTTCTTT. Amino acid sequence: CASSFTGRNTEAFF.

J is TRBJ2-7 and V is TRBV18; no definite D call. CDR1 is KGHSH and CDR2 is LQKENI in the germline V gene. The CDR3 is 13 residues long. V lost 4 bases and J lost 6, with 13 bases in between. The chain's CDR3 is CASSLTSLAEQYF. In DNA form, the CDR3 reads TGTGCCAGCTCACTGACCTCTTTAGCCGAGCAGTACTTC.

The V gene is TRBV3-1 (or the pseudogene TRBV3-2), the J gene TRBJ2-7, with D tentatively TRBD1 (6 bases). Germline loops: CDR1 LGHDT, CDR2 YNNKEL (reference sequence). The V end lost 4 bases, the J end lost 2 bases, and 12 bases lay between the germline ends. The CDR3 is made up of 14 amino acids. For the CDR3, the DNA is TGTGCCAGCAGCCCCAGGGGCGAGACCTACGAGCAGTACTTC. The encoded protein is CASSPRGETYEQYF.

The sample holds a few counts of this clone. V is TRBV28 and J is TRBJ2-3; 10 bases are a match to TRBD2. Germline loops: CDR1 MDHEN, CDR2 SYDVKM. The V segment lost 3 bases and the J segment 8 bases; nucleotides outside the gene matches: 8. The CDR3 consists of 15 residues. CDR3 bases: TGTGCCAGCAGTTTTTCAGCGGGAGGGCCGCGTACGCAGTATTTT. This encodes CASSFSAGGPRTQYF. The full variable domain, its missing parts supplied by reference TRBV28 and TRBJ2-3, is DVKVTQSSRYLVKRTGEKVFLECVQDMDHENMFWYRQDPGLGLRLIYFSYDVKMKEKGDIPEGYSVSREKKERFSLILESASTNQTSMYLCASSFSAGGPRTQYFGPGTRLTVL.

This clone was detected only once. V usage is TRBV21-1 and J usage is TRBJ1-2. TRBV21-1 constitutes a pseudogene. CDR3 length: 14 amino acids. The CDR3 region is CAGPLNEGGYGYTF. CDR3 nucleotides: TGTGCCGGTCCCTTAAACGAGGGCGGCTATGGCTACACCTTC.

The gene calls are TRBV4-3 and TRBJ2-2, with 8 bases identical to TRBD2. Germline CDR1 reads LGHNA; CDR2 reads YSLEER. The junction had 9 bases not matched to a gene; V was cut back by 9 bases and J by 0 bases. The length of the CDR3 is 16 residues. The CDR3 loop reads CASQKKGLANTGELFF. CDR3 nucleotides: TGCGCCAGTCAGAAAAAGGGACTAGCGAACACCGGGGAGCTGTTTTTT.

DNA of the CDR3: TGTGCCAGAAGCCCCTTTCTCCCCTACGAGCAGTACTTC. This sequence encodes CARSPFLPYEQYF. The rearrangement uses TRBV5-3 and TRBJ2-7; D is unclear. TRBV5-3 is an ORF, with its function uncertain. The ends were cut back, 4 bases at V and 2 bases at J, with 10 bases in the middle. The CDR3 loop spans 13 amino acids.

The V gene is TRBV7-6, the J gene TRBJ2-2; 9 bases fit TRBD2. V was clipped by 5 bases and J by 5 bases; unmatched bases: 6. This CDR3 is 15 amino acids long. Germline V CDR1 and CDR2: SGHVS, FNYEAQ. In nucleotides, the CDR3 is TGTGCCAGCAGCCGAAGCGGGAGGCCTACCGGGGAGCTGTTTTTT. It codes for CASSRSGRPTGELFF.